Following are 30 T cell receptor beta chains from one sample sequenced in a study of metastatic and nonmetastatic thyroid tumors. Until they underwent thyroid surgery, no patient had received any treatment. Through MiXCR, TCRdb re-clonotyped the PCR reads. Of 35,000 to 40,000 clones in the sample, roughly 26% were seen once. Sequenced sample: blood. Receptor source: a female donor with papillary thyroid cancer or a benign thyroid nodule (not recorded which). Some clones in this sample may be carry-over from other donors' samples.

This clone was seen many times. The chain joins TRBV27 to TRBJ2-5, with TRBD2 identical over 10 bases. The length of the CDR3 is 17 residues. Trimming cost V 2 bases and J 0 bases; bases outside gene matches: 6. From germline, CDR1 is MNHEY and CDR2 SMNVEV (reference sequence). CDR3 in DNA: TGTGCCAGCAGTTTAATGGGGACTAGCGCAAACCAAGAGACCCAGTACTTC. Protein: CASSLMGTSANQETQYF.

The rearrangement uses TRBV20-1 and TRBJ2-7; TRBD2 agrees at 11 bases. Germline-derived CDR1 and CDR2 are DFQATT and SNEGSKA (reference sequence). The CDR3 is 15 residues long. V lost 0 bases, J lost 4 bases, and 5 bases stayed unmatched. CDR3 amino acids: CSARDTSGSIYEQYF. The CDR3 nucleotides read TGCAGTGCTAGAGATACTAGCGGGAGTATATACGAGCAGTACTTC.

The V call is TRBV4-1, the J call TRBJ2-7; 7 bases agree with TRBD1. Germline V gene lookup returns CDR1 MGHRA and CDR2 YSYEKL. The CDR3 is made up of 17 amino acids. V gave up 1 base and J gave up 5 bases; unmatched junction bases: 14. CDR3 loop: CASSQVPLGTAFDEQYF. The CDR3 coding sequence is TGCGCCAGCAGCCAAGTTCCCCTCGGGACAGCTTTCGACGAGCAGTACTTC.

The sample holds a few counts of this clone. The rearrangement links TRBV18 to TRBJ2-5; D is ambiguous. V lost 1 base and J lost 2, with 14 bases in between. Germline lookup yields CDR1 KGHSH and CDR2 LQKENI. The CDR3 length is 16 residues. The CDR3 loop is CASSPRQNTYQETQYF. DNA for the CDR3: TGTGCCAGCTCACCACGTCAAAACACATATCAAGAGACCCAGTACTTC. Full variable domain (missing parts from reference TRBV18 and TRBJ2-5): NAGVMQNPRHLVRRRGQEARLRCSPMKGHSHVYWYRQLPEEGLKFMVYLQKENIIDESGMPKERFSAEFPKEGPSILRIQQVVRGDSAAYFCASSPRQNTYQETQYFGPGTRLLVL.

This CDR3 reads CSAGPATDTQYF. The CDR3 nucleotides read TGCAGTGCTGGTCCGGCAACAGATACGCAGTATTTT. The chain has TRBV20-1 and TRBJ2-3; no reliable D call. The CDR3 totals 12 residues. The germline CDR1 and CDR2 sequences are DFQATT and SNEGSKA (reference sequence). V was shortened by 5 bases and J by 3 bases, with 9 bases between the two germline ends.

The genes are TRBV7-2 and TRBJ2-4; D possibly corresponds to TRBD2 (6 bases). V lost 5 bases and J 0 bases, leaving 11 bases between the germline ends. CDR3 length: 15 residues. Germline CDR1 reads SGHTA; CDR2 reads FQGNSA. This CDR3 is CASSATGLAKNIQYF. DNA for the CDR3: TGTGCCAGCAGCGCGACGGGACTAGCCAAAAACATTCAGTACTTC. Filled out from reference TRBV7-2 and TRBJ2-4, the complete variable domain reads GAGVSQSPSNKVTEKGKDVELRCDPISGHTALYWYRQSLGQGLEFLIYFQGNSAPDKSGLPSDRFSAERTGGSVSTLTIQRTQQEDSAVYLCASSATGLAKNIQYFGAGTRLSVL.

V is TRBV2 and J is TRBJ2-7; the D gene is possibly TRBD1 (6 bases). V shed 5 bases and J shed 5 bases, with 10 bases lying between them. This CDR3 contains 12 residues. Per germline, CDR1 SNHLY and CDR2 FYNNEI. CDR3 DNA: TGTGCCAGCAGTACAGGGAACGACGAGCAGTACTTC. Translation: CASSTGNDEQYF.

Details on this clone: The junction differs from germline at one of its ends, possibly a read error. The chain links TRBV5-1 to TRBJ2-3, with 11 bases that match TRBD1. The CDR3 runs to 15 residues. The V gene's germline CDR1 is SGHRS and CDR2 YFSETQ. The CDR3 here is CSSSRTGGFSDTQYF. The CDR3 coding sequence is TGCTCCAGCAGCAGGACAGGGGGCTTCTCAGATACGCAGTATTTT.

This clone showed up just a few times. This rearrangement joins TRBV4-2 to TRBJ1-3, with no clear D. With 0 bases removed from V and 0 bases from J, the gap between germline ends came to 6 bases. Germline V gene sequence: CDR1 LGHNA, CDR2 YNFKEQ. The CDR3 contains 15 residues. The CDR3 DNA reads as TGTGCCAGCAGCCAAGATCTAAACTCTGGAAACACCATATATTTT. This sequence encodes CASSQDLNSGNTIYF.

This clone was observed a handful of times. This chain uses TRBV28 with TRBJ2-7; 9 nucleotides align to TRBD1. Germline assignment: CDR1 MDHEN and CDR2 SYDVKM. The CDR3 has 13 residues. J lost 4 bases, V lost 8 bases, and 6 bases had no gene match. Written as DNA, the CDR3 is TGTGCCAGCCGCCTCGGGACAGGGTACGAGCAGTACTTC. Translating it yields CASRLGTGYEQYF. Based on the CDR3 plus reference TRBV28 and TRBJ2-7, the full variable domain is DVKVTQSSRYLVKRTGEKVFLECVQDMDHENMFWYRQDPGLGLRLIYFSYDVKMKEKGDIPEGYSVSREKKERFSLILESASTNQTSMYLCASRLGTGYEQYFGPGTRLTVT.

This clone was recorded a few times. The V gene is TRBV10-2, the J gene TRBJ2-7; D perhaps matches TRBD2 (5 bases). V gave up 6 bases and J gave up 5 bases, with 23 bases separating them. The CDR3 runs 16 residues. Germline V gives CDR1 WSHSY, CDR2 SAAADI. This chain's CDR3 is CASRDPGVGGEDEQYF. CDR3 DNA sequence: TGCGCCAGCAGGGACCCCGGAGTTGGAGGAGAAGACGAGCAGTACTTC.

The chain is built from TRBV14 and TRBJ2-2; D gene ambiguous. This CDR3 spans 14 amino acids. Trimming took 3 bases from V and 3 from J, leaving 8 bases between them. Germline loops: CDR1 SGHDN, CDR2 FVKESK. The CDR3 sequence is CASSHSTYTGELFF. The CDR3 DNA is TGTGCCAGCAGCCATTCAACTTACACCGGGGAGCTGTTTTTT.

This clone was picked up many times. The chain couples TRBV5-5 to TRBJ1-4, with D perhaps TRBD1 (5 bases). CDR1 SGHKS and CDR2 YYEKEE come from the germline V gene (reference sequence). Deletions cut 5 bases from V and 4 bases from J, with 15 bases between. This CDR3 comprises 15 residues. CDR3 amino acids: CASSYTTGINEKLFF. The DNA of the CDR3 is TGTGCCAGCAGTTACACAACAGGAATTAATGAAAAACTGTTTTTT.

In its sample, this clone was seen many times. V usage is TRBV24-1 and J usage is TRBJ2-1; maybe TRBD2 (5 bases). The V end was cut by 5 bases, the J end by 0 bases, with 22 bases between. Looked up from germline, CDR1 is KGHDR and CDR2 is SFDVKD. There are 19 residues in the CDR3. The CDR3 DNA reads as TGTGCCACCAGTGTTGGTATTTCAGGAGGAACCCGCTCCTACAATGAGCAGTTCTTC. Translated: CATSVGISGGTRSYNEQFF.

The sample holds a few counts of this clone. V gene TRBV9 combines with J gene TRBJ1-6, with D perhaps matching TRBD1 (6 bases). V was cut by 1 base and J by 5 bases, with 7 bases left in between. The CDR3 consists of 14 residues. The germline CDR1 and CDR2 sequences are SGDLS and YYNGEE. The CDR3 DNA reads TGTGCCAGCAGCGTAAACAGGGATAATTCACCCCTCCACTTT. It is translated as CASSVNRDNSPLHF.

This chain uses TRBV18 with TRBJ1-1; no reliable D call. The CDR3 length is 11 residues. The germline V gene encodes CDR1 KGHSH and CDR2 LQKENI. Between the trimmed V and J ends, which lost 3 bases and 9 bases, there was a span of 8 bases. CDR3 in amino acids: CASSPLDQAFF. As DNA, the CDR3 is TGTGCCAGCTCACCGCTCGATCAAGCTTTCTTT.

The chain joins TRBV12-3 or TRBV12-4 to TRBJ1-1; unclear D gene. CDR3 length equals 15 residues. The V gene lost 3 bases and the J gene lost 2 bases, with 13 bases spanning the gap. DNA for the CDR3: TGTGCCAGCAGTTTTTCCGGCGGGCTAAACACTGAAGCTTTCTTT. Translation gives CASSFSGGLNTEAFF.

This clone was counted many times. V gene TRBV9 combines with J gene TRBJ2-7, with 9 bases lining up with TRBD2. This CDR3 contains 14 residues. V shed 3 bases, J shed 3 bases, and the junction held 4 bases outside the gene matches. The germline V gene has CDR1 SGDLS and CDR2 YYNGEE. The DNA of the CDR3 is TGTGCCAGCAGCGCTGGAGCGGGAGGCTACGAGCAGTACTTC. Its protein product is CASSAGAGGYEQYF. Full variable domain (rest looked up from reference TRBV9 and TRBJ2-7): DSGVTQTPKHLITATGQRVTLRCSPRSGDLSVYWYQQSLDQGLQFLIQYYNGEERAKGNILERFSAQQFPDLHSELNLSSLELGDSALYFCASSAGAGGYEQYFGPGTRLTVT.

This clone came up many times. The chain combines TRBV13 with TRBJ2-2, with 7 nucleotides matching TRBD2. Unmatched junction bases numbered 9, after V lost 2 bases and J lost 0 bases. The germline V gene encodes CDR1 PRHDT and CDR2 FYEKMQ (reference sequence). The length of the CDR3 is 18 residues. CDR3 DNA sequence: TGTGCCAGCAGCTTAATGGGCCTAGCGGAAACGAACACCGGGGAGCTGTTTTTT. It is translated as CASSLMGLAETNTGELFF.

The chain recombines TRBV5-5 with TRBJ1-1, with a weak D call TRBD1 (5 bases). The CDR3 loop spans 15 amino acids. The V and J ends lost 0 bases and 0 bases respectively, with 9 bases between them. Germline CDR1 reads SGHKS; CDR2 reads YYEKEE (reference sequence). CDR3 in amino acids: CASSLVGVLNTEAFF. The CDR3 nucleotides read TGTGCCAGCAGCTTGGTAGGGGTATTGAACACTGAAGCTTTCTTT.

By share, this clone ranks as medium-sized. The chain employs TRBV6-2 or TRBV6-3 and TRBJ1-6; D unresolved. CDR3 length: 14 residues. Deletions cut 6 bases from V and 8 bases from J, with 14 bases between. The germline V gene has CDR1 MNHEY and CDR2 SVGEGT. This CDR3 is CASRLGLVHSPLHF. The CDR3 DNA sequence: TGTGCCAGCAGACTCGGACTGGTCCATTCACCCCTCCACTTT.

This clone was observed at least ten times. The same CDR3 also results from other DNA sequences found in this sample. The V gene is TRBV11-3, the J gene TRBJ2-5; 10 nucleotides agree with TRBD1. The CDR3 length is 17 residues. J lost 3 bases, V lost 5 bases, and 12 bases had no gene match. Germline values: CDR1 SGHNT, CDR2 YENEEA. Here the CDR3 reads CASSRRAGTGVKETQYF. In DNA form, the CDR3 reads TGTGCCAGCAGCCGCCGAGCCGGGACAGGGGTGAAAGAGACCCAGTACTTC.

This clone showed up many times. The genes are TRBV7-8 and TRBJ1-6; 8 bases line up with TRBD1. The CDR3 is 18 residues long. Losses at the gene ends were 3 bases for V and 2 bases for J; bases not matched to a gene: 9. Germline CDR1 and CDR2: SGHVS and FQNEAQ. The CDR3 DNA sequence: TGTGCCAGCAGCTTCACAGGGGGACAACGCGCCTATAATTCACCCCTCCACTTT. It specifies CASSFTGGQRAYNSPLHF.

This clone was seen ten or more times. The gene calls are TRBV19 and TRBJ2-1; maybe TRBD2 (6 bases). The germline V and J ends were trimmed by 4 bases and 8 bases, with 24 bases remaining between them. The germline CDR1 and CDR2 sequences are LNHDA and SQIVND (reference sequence). CDR3 size: 17 residues. The CDR3 DNA reads as TGTGCCAGTAGTACAGAACGGGGGTCGGCTAGCGTCGATGAGCAGTTCTTC. This translates into CASSTERGSASVDEQFF.

This clone was detected many times. The identical CDR3 is also encoded by other nucleotide sequences in the sample. V is TRBV5-4 and J is TRBJ2-5, with 12 bases matching TRBD2. The CDR3 consists of 17 residues. V lost 4 bases to trimming and J lost 5 bases; unmatched junction nucleotides: 12. CDR1 is SGHNT and CDR2 is YYREEE in the germline V gene (reference sequence). CDR3 loop: CASSPGLAGGPEETQYF. In DNA form, the CDR3 reads TGTGCCAGCAGCCCTGGCCTAGCGGGGGGGCCGGAGGAGACCCAGTACTTC.

Ten or more counts support this clone. This chain's CDR3 is CASSRLGSYEQYF. CDR3 DNA: TGTGCCAGTAGCAGACTAGGCAGCTACGAGCAGTACTTC. The chain recombines TRBV19 with TRBJ2-7; tentatively, D is TRBD2 (6 bases). The V gene lost 6 bases and the J gene lost 3 bases, with 12 bases spanning the gap. CDR1 and CDR2 (germline): LNHDA, SQIVND (reference sequence). The CDR3 totals 13 residues.

The rearrangement joins TRBV6-2 or TRBV6-3 to TRBJ2-6; D is perhaps TRBD1 (5 bases). The CDR3 sequence is 14 residues long. CDR1 and CDR2 from the germline V gene are MNHEY and SVGEGT. Trimming left V 4 bases short and J 2 bases short, with 6 bases between. Written as DNA, the CDR3 is TGTGCCAGCAGTTGGACAACTGGGGCCAACGTCCTGACTTTC. Protein sequence: CASSWTTGANVLTF.

This chain joins TRBV20-1 and TRBJ2-5; no definite D call. V was trimmed by 0 bases and J by 4 bases, leaving 3 bases between them. Per germline, CDR1 DFQATT and CDR2 SNEGSKA (reference sequence). The CDR3 consists of 11 residues. Written as DNA, the CDR3 is TGCAGTGCTAGAGAAGGAGAGACCCAGTACTTC. Protein product: CSAREGETQYF.

Judged by abundance, this clone is medium-sized. This chain links TRBV6-2 or TRBV6-3 with TRBJ1-1; D remains ambiguous. This CDR3 is 16 amino acids long. V lost 0 bases and J 1 base, leaving 12 bases between the germline ends. Germline-derived CDR1 and CDR2 are MNHEY and SVGEGT. This CDR3 reads CASSYSKGSGNTEAFF. DNA for the CDR3: TGTGCCAGCAGTTACTCGAAAGGTTCGGGGAACACTGAAGCTTTCTTT.

The chain joins TRBV9 to TRBJ1-1, with D maybe TRBD1 (6 bases). Germline V gene data show CDR1 as SGDLS and CDR2 as YYNGEE. V dropped 2 bases and J dropped 1 base, with 9 bases sitting between them. The CDR3 extends over 14 amino acids. The CDR3 bases are TGTGCCAGCAGCGTCGTGACAGGGAACACTGAAGCTTTCTTT. Amino acid sequence: CASSVVTGNTEAFF.